The sequence of this T cell receptor beta chain was determined in a study of breast tumors, draining lymph nodes, adjacent tissues. Findings of the study overall: Tumors had less TCR diversity than lymph nodes, more than nontumor tissue. The lymph node origin of tumor T cells was framed as consistent with a hypothesis, not demonstrated. Most tumor T cells seemingly derive from lymph node, then expand in tumor.

Germline lookup yields CDR1 LGHNA and CDR2 YSLEER. The CDR3 has 16 amino acids. Trimming at V came to 1 base and at J to 4 bases, leaving 2 bases not matched to a gene. Axillary draining lymph nodes of breast cancer patients supplied the node samples. One entry per CDR3 protein, called by TCRdb with MiXCR from the multiplex PCR reads. The table shows approximately 88,000 distinct CDR3 sequences, with approximately 28% occurring only once. This clonotype was recorded at least ten times. The antigen is unknown. This receptor was identified in a female donor with breast cancer. Some clones in this sample may be carry-over from other donors' samples. The chain carries TRBV4-3 and TRBJ2-1, with TRBD2 identical over 12 bases. The sequenced sample consisted of axillary lymph node tissue. CDR3 sequence reads: CASSQVTSGGYNEQFF. The DNA for the CDR3 is TGCGCCAGCAGCCAAGTTACTAGCGGGGGGTACAATGAGCAGTTCTTC.